A single sample gave rise to the 22 T cell receptor beta chains below, sequenced in a study of blood T cell repertoires in COVID-19. Produced via immunoSEQ multiplex PCR; TCRdb's table is partial and in-frame only. Among fewer than 300,000 clones listed, around 90% were seen once. The specimen was PBMCs or T cells enriched from blood (not recorded which). Receptors originate from a woman younger than 45 who had recovered from COVID-19.

This rearrangement joins TRBV6-5 to TRBJ1-2; D is uncertain. The V end was cut by 9 bases, the J end by 4 bases, with 12 bases between. The V gene's germline CDR1 is MNHEY and CDR2 SVGAGI. The CDR3 runs to 12 residues. The CDR3 here is CASGETAYGYTF. Written as DNA, the CDR3 is TGTGCCAGTGGGGAGACTGCCTATGGCTACACCTTC.

In this sample, this clone turned up once. The J gene is TRBJ2-7, the V gene TRBV18; TRBD2 might be the D (7 bases). This CDR3 has 17 residues. Germline assignment: CDR1 KGHSH and CDR2 LQKENI. The V gene lost 3 bases and the J gene lost 1 base, with 19 bases spanning the gap. In DNA form, the CDR3 reads TGTGCCAGCTCACCGATGATGGGGGAGGGGGTATCCTACGAGCAGTACTTC. This codes for CASSPMMGEGVSYEQYF.

This rearrangement joins TRBV20-1 to TRBJ2-2; D ambiguous. CDR1 DFQATT and CDR2 SNEGSKA come from the germline V gene (reference sequence). Between the trimmed V and J ends, which lost 3 bases and 3 bases, there was a span of 5 bases. The length of the CDR3 is 12 residues. The CDR3 loop is CSASGDTGELFF. The DNA for the CDR3 is TGCAGTGCTAGTGGAGACACCGGGGAGCTGTTTTTT.

The chain is built from TRBV3-1 (or the pseudogene TRBV3-2) and TRBJ2-2; 7 nucleotides match TRBD2. V was pared by 1 base and J by 6 bases, with 2 bases of the junction left unmatched. Germline V gene data show CDR1 as LGHDT and CDR2 as YNNKEL (reference sequence). There are 14 residues in the CDR3. CDR3 sequence (DNA): TGTGCCAGCAGCCAAGCTACTAGCGCCGGGGAGCTGTTTTTT. It specifies CASSQATSAGELFF.

The V and J genes are TRBV29-1 and TRBJ2-7; D is unclear. Deletions cut 4 bases from V and 6 bases from J, with 10 bases between. Germline loops: CDR1 SQVTM, CDR2 ANQGSEA. This CDR3 comprises 11 residues. This chain's CDR3 is CSVGVLAEQYF. The CDR3 nucleotides are TGCAGCGTTGGCGTACTCGCCGAGCAGTACTTC.

J is TRBJ2-5 and V is TRBV5-1; the match to TRBD2 covers 7 bases. The trim removed 4 bases at V and 0 bases at J, leaving 9 bases unmatched. Germline V gene lookup returns CDR1 SGHRS and CDR2 YFSETQ. This CDR3 has 16 amino acids. Written as DNA, the CDR3 is TGCGCCAGCAGCCCCCCTAGCGGAGTGTACCAAGAGACCCAGTACTTC. It encodes CASSPPSGVYQETQYF.

Worth noting for this clone: The junction departs from the called germline gene at one end, perhaps through a read error. This rearrangement joins TRBV29-1 to TRBJ1-3; D unresolved. CDR3 length equals 12 residues. Germline V gives CDR1 SQVTM, CDR2 ANQGSEA. CDR3 sequence (DNA): TGCAGCGTCGAAGCTAATGGAAACACCATATATTTT. This translates into CSVEANGNTIYF.

The J gene is TRBJ1-4, the V gene TRBV7-8, with 10 bases matching TRBD1. The CDR3 is made up of 14 amino acids. CDR1 and CDR2 from the germline V gene are SGHVS and FQNEAQ. V was clipped by 4 bases and J by 12 bases; unmatched bases: 8. CDR3 region: CASSSRQGAAELFF. The CDR3 region has the DNA TGTGCCAGCAGCTCGCGACAGGGGGCGGCGGAACTGTTTTTT.

This clone has a single count. The chain recombines TRBV7-2 with TRBJ1-1; perhaps TRBD1 as D (5 bases). With 0 bases removed from V and 11 bases from J, the gap between germline ends came to 13 bases. This CDR3 is built from 13 residues. Germline-derived CDR1 and CDR2 are SGHTA and FQGNSA. CDR3 in amino acids: CASSLAEDIRAFF. The CDR3 region has the DNA TGTGCCAGCAGCTTAGCAGAGGACATACGGGCTTTCTTT.

V and J are TRBV9 and TRBJ2-1; 9 bases match TRBD2. Germline V lookup: CDR1 SGDLS, CDR2 YYNGEE. The trim removed 0 bases at V and 7 bases at J, leaving 5 bases unmatched. The CDR3 covers 15 residues. CDR3 DNA: TGTGCCAGCAGCGTAGTAGCGGGAGTTGTGAATGAGCAGTTCTTC. It codes for CASSVVAGVVNEQFF.

This chain uses TRBV6-4 with TRBJ2-1; the D is unclear. Germline V CDR1 and CDR2: MRHNA, SNTAGT. V was clipped by 4 bases and J by 3 bases, with 10 bases between them. The CDR3 loop spans 14 amino acids. CDR3 DNA: TGTGCCAGCAGTGGAAAGTCGGGCTACAATGAGCAGTTCTTC. Its protein is CASSGKSGYNEQFF.

This chain uses TRBV30 with TRBJ1-5; D remains unclear. This CDR3 contains 14 residues. Germline CDR1 is GTSNPN and CDR2 is SVGIG (reference sequence). The V and J ends lost 2 bases and 8 bases respectively, with 16 bases between them. CDR3 nucleotide sequence: TGTGCCTGGAGTTCAGACTCGCTCCGGGAGCCCCAGCATTTT. This encodes CAWSSDSLREPQHF. The full variable domain, completed using reference TRBV30 and TRBJ1-5, is SQTIHQWPATLVQPVGSPLSLECTVEGTSNPNLYWYRQAAGRGLQLLFYSVGIGQISSEVPQNLSASRPQDRQFILSSKKLLLSDSGFYLCAWSSDSLREPQHFGDGTRLSIL.

V is TRBV7-9 and J is TRBJ1-2; D not resolved. V lost 0 bases, J lost 6 bases, and 8 bases lay in between. CDR3 size: 13 residues. Germline-derived CDR1 and CDR2 are SEHNR and FQNEAQ (reference sequence). The CDR3 loop reads CASSLANSDGYTF. DNA of the CDR3: TGTGCCAGCAGCTTAGCCAACTCCGATGGCTACACCTTC.

This clone was detected once. The rearrangement uses TRBV28 and TRBJ2-3, with D possibly matching TRBD2 (6 bases). V lost 3 bases and J 2 bases, leaving 18 bases between the germline ends. The CDR3 runs 17 residues. Looked up from germline, CDR1 is MDHEN and CDR2 is SYDVKM. Here the CDR3 DNA reads TGTGCCAGCAGTTTCCGTCGAGGAGGGAGGTACACAGATACGCAGTATTTT. This codes for CASSFRRGGRYTDTQYF.

The V call is TRBV5-4, the J call TRBJ2-7; TRBD2 agrees at 8 bases. The V gene end was trimmed by 4 bases and the J gene end by 2 bases; junction bases not matched to a gene: 11. Germline V lookup: CDR1 SGHNT, CDR2 YYREEE (reference sequence). This CDR3 region has 16 residues. As DNA, the CDR3 is TGTGCCAGCAGCCCGGGGGGGCAGGGCCAAACCTACGAGCAGTACTTC. It is translated as CASSPGGQGQTYEQYF.

V is TRBV7-9 and J is TRBJ2-5, with a tentative D call TRBD2 (5 bases). The V end lost 0 bases, the J end lost 4 bases, and 6 bases lay between the germline ends. CDR1 and CDR2 (germline): SEHNR, FQNEAQ (reference sequence). This CDR3 is built from 13 residues. Here the CDR3 reads CASSLAGRETQYF. In DNA form, the CDR3 reads TGTGCCAGCAGCTTAGCTGGGAGAGAGACCCAGTACTTC.

The rearrangement links TRBV28 to TRBJ2-7; 9 nucleotides line up with TRBD2. Per the germline V gene, CDR1 is MDHEN and CDR2 is SYDVKM. This CDR3 has 16 residues. J was trimmed by 2 bases and V by 5 bases; bases with no gene match: 10. Written as DNA, the CDR3 is TGTGCCAGCAGTCCCCGACCTAGCGGGGTTACCTACGAGCAGTACTTC. Amino acids: CASSPRPSGVTYEQYF.

Details on this clone: Distinct nucleotide sequences in the sample also encode this CDR3. This chain joins TRBV30 and TRBJ1-1; D remains unclear. V was shortened by 5 bases and J by 3 bases, with 7 bases between the two germline ends. Germline V gene data show CDR1 as GTSNPN and CDR2 as SVGIG (reference sequence). The CDR3 has 11 amino acids. CDR3 protein: CAWSQYTEAFF. CDR3 sequence (DNA): TGTGCCTGGTCTCAGTACACTGAAGCTTTCTTT.

The rearrangement uses TRBV19 and TRBJ2-3; D gene unclear. V was pared by 5 bases and J by 0 bases, with 9 bases between. CDR3 length equals 14 residues. Germline V gives CDR1 LNHDA, CDR2 SQIVND (reference sequence). The CDR3 DNA reads TGTGCCAGTAGTGTAACAGTGAGCACAGATACGCAGTATTTT. Residues: CASSVTVSTDTQYF. Supplemented by reference TRBV19 and TRBJ2-3, the full variable domain reads DGGITQSPKYLFRKEGQNVTLSCEQNLNHDAMYWYRQDPGQGLRLIYYSQIVNDFQKGDIAEGYSVSREKKESFPLTVTSAQKNPTAFYLCASSVTVSTDTQYFGPGTRLTVL.

As for this clone: Germline and junction disagree at one end, which may indicate a read error. V usage is TRBV11-1 and J usage is TRBJ1-1; D unresolved. In germline, CDR1 is SGHAT, CDR2 FQDESV (reference sequence). The CDR3 extends over 15 amino acids. The CDR3 region has the DNA TGTGCCAGCAGCCCGTCGATTGTGGGCAACAGTGAAGCTTTCTTT. As protein: CASSPSIVGNSEAFF.

This clone was seen just once. The genes are TRBV6-5 and TRBJ1-2; 10 bases match TRBD1. V dropped 6 bases and J dropped 5; count of bases not matched to a gene: 6. From germline, CDR1 is MNHEY and CDR2 SVGAGI. The CDR3 loop spans 14 amino acids. CDR3 DNA: TGTGCCAGCAGGGCCGGACAGGGGGGATATGGCTACACCTTC. This translates into CASRAGQGGYGYTF.

This sequence joins TRBV2 and TRBJ1-2; the D gene is possibly TRBD1 (5 bases). CDR1 is SNHLY and CDR2 is FYNNEI in the germline V gene. The CDR3 runs 12 residues. Trimming pared 7 bases from V and 6 bases from J, leaving 12 bases between. The CDR3 DNA reads TGTGCCAGCATGGGACTGGTGCATGGCTACACCTTC. Amino acid sequence: CASMGLVHGYTF.